The present T cell receptor beta chain was sequenced within a study of metastatic and nonmetastatic thyroid tumors. Whole-study context: Repertoires from blood and tumor or nodule tissue of malignant and benign thyroid patients were compared.

Study-wide findings and caveats: Reportedly, malignant thyroid tumors had significantly higher TCR beta diversity than benign nodules, in blood and tumor.

Germline lookup yields CDR1 SQVTM and CDR2 ANQGSEA. The CDR3 covers 14 residues. The V and J ends lost 5 bases and 2 bases, in that order; junction bases with no gene match: 5. All patients were untreated before thyroid surgery. Original methodology: Variation in CDR3 across clinicopathological groups served as the basis for constructing a distant-metastasis classifier in papillary thyroid cancer. Using MiXCR, TCRdb re-called clones from the PCR reads. The V and J calls, along with clone size, are taken from TCRdb and not from the paper's own processing. The sample contains under 50,000 clones, approximately 17% of which appear only once. There are many counts of this clone. The antigen remains unidentified.

The chain couples TRBV29-1 to TRBJ1-2; TRBD1 aligns across 10 bases. The sequence derives from a female donor with papillary thyroid cancer or a benign thyroid nodule (not recorded which). Some clones in this sample may be carry-over from other donors' samples. The sequenced material came from tumor tissue. The CDR3 DNA follows: TGCAGCGTTACGGGACAGGGGACCAACTATGGCTACACCTTC. Amino acids: CSVTGQGTNYGYTF.